This record concerns one T cell receptor (beta chain) sequence. Clones were read by immunoSEQ multiplex PCR, and TCRdb kept only the in-frame ones, dropping some. The sample holds 25,000 to 35,000 clones, nearly 90% seen once. This sample was taken from a study of blood T cell repertoires in COVID-19. This CDR3 is 15 amino acids long. Germline loops: CDR1 MNHEY, CDR2 SVGAGI. Unmatched junction bases numbered 6, after V lost 8 bases and J lost 0 bases. The chain carries TRBV6-5 and TRBJ2-1; 8 bases map to TRBD2. What was sequenced was peripheral blood. This TCR was recovered from a human donor with acute or convalescent COVID-19. The donor label of this sample is uncertain. CDR3 DNA sequence: TGTGCCAGCCAAGCGGGGGCCTCCTCCTACAATGAGCAGTTCTTC. It is translated as CASQAGASSYNEQFF.